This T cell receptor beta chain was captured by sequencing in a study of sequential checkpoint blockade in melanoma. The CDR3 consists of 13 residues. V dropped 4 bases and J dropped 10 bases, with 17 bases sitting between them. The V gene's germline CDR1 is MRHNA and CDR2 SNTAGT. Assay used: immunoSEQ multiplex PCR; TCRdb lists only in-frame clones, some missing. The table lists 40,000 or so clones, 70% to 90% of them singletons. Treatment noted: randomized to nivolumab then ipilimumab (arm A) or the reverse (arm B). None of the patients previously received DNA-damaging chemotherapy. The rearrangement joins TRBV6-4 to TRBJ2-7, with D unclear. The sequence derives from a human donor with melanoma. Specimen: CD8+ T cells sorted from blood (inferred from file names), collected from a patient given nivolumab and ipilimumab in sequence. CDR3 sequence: CASSVARVCKQYF. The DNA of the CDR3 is TGTGCCAGCAGTGTCGCCCGGGTGTGTAAACAGTACTTC.